The present T cell receptor (beta chain) was sequenced within a study of blood T cell repertoires in COVID-19. The CDR3 is made up of 14 amino acids. The V end lost 3 bases, the J end lost 1 base, and 10 bases lay between the germline ends. Germline V gene data show CDR1 as SGHVS and CDR2 as FNYEAQ. Repertoires were generated with immunoSEQ multiplex PCR, while TCRdb's copy carries only in-frame clones and drops some. Of some 270,000 clones in the sample, approximately 85% were seen once. The source material was PBMCs or T cells enriched from blood (not recorded which). This clonotype was obtained from a woman aged 45-65 years with acute COVID-19. The J gene is TRBJ2-7, the V gene TRBV7-6; a possible D gene is TRBD1 (6 bases). CDR3 sequence reads: CASSLLDSSYEQYF. In DNA form, the CDR3 reads TGTGCCAGCAGCTTGCTGGACAGTTCCTACGAGCAGTACTTC.